Listed here are 5 T cell receptor beta chains from one sample, sequenced in a study of cytomegalovirus exposure and HLA in healthy donors. Use of 60 Vbeta and 13 Jbeta primers characterized the PCR. The data were produced by immunoSEQ multiplex PCR, yet TCRdb's version contains in-frame clones alone and is incomplete. The top ten clones hold under 5% of a sample with roughly 170,000 clones, 84% of them seen once. The specimen sequenced was PBMCs. The receptors derive from a man aged 18-30 years in good health and CMV-seronegative.

The rearrangement uses TRBV19 and TRBJ1-5, with a weak D call TRBD1 (6 bases). The V end lost 5 bases, the J end lost 5 bases, and 16 bases lay between the germline ends. Germline V CDR1 and CDR2: LNHDA, SQIVND (reference sequence). CDR3 length equals 15 residues. CDR3 region: CASSLYTGMDQPQHF. In DNA, the CDR3 is TGTGCCAGTAGTCTCTACACAGGGATGGATCAGCCCCAGCATTTT.

The table lists this clone with a count of one. The chain's CDR3 is CASRKTSDRYEQYF. For the CDR3, the DNA is TGTGCCAGCAGGAAGACTAGCGATCGCTACGAGCAGTACTTC. This chain connects TRBV6-5 to TRBJ2-7; 8 nucleotides agree with TRBD2. The CDR3 totals 14 residues. V shed 6 bases and J 3 bases; nucleotides not matched to a gene: 7. The germline V gene encodes CDR1 MNHEY and CDR2 SVGAGI.

The gene calls are TRBV6-5 and TRBJ2-4, with a weak D call TRBD1 (6 bases). Per the germline V gene, CDR1 is MNHEY and CDR2 is SVGAGI. CDR3 length equals 14 residues. V lost 0 bases, J lost 7 bases, and 10 bases lay in between. The CDR3 is CASSYSGHDNIQYF. CDR3 DNA sequence: TGTGCCAGCAGTTACTCGGGACATGATAACATTCAGTACTTC.

This clone was seen a single time. V gene TRBV19 combines with J gene TRBJ1-1; 8 bases agree with TRBD1. Germline trimming cut 3 bases from V and 5 bases from J; bases unmatched to any gene: 2. This CDR3 is built from 13 residues. The germline V gene has CDR1 LNHDA and CDR2 SQIVND (reference sequence). CDR3 in amino acids: CASSMTGDTEAFF. DNA for the CDR3: TGTGCCAGTAGTATGACAGGGGATACTGAAGCTTTCTTT.

V and J are TRBV7-9 and TRBJ2-3, with D possibly matching TRBD2 (5 bases). Per the germline V gene, CDR1 is SEHNR and CDR2 is FQNEAQ (reference sequence). The ends were cut back, 1 base at V and 3 bases at J, with 8 bases in the middle. This CDR3 has 14 residues. This CDR3 reads CASSLVSGTDTQYF. DNA for the CDR3: TGTGCCAGCAGCTTAGTCTCGGGGACAGATACGCAGTATTTT.